These T cell receptor beta chains were read from a single sample in a study of blood T cell repertoires in COVID-19. Data came from immunoSEQ multiplex PCR; TCRdb stores just in-frame clones and leaves some out. Seen here are approximately 300,000 clones, about nine tenths observed once, and the top ten hold 1%. Sequencing input: peripheral blood. Receptors were obtained from a man in his fifties with active or convalescent COVID-19. Each CDR3 is given with its conserved first and last residue. Each record gives: V gene, J gene, clone size, CDR3 length, D gene, CDR3 DNA, CDR3 protein. A D gene is named only where the DNA matches it firmly. Some rows have no size entry. The others give once, few or many, or a class for an expanded clone.

TRBV6-1	TRBJ2-5	-	17	TRBD2	TGTGCCAGCAGTGAAGGGGTGCTGCGGGGGGGCCAAGAGACCCAGTACTTC	CASSEGVLRGGQETQYF
TRBV2	TRBJ1-2	-	14	TRBD1	TGTGCCAGCAGTGCCTGGGACAGGGGGAACGGCTACACCTTC	CASSAWDRGNGYTF
TRBV11-3	TRBJ2-7	-	14	TRBD1	TGTGCCAGCAGCCCCAGGGACAGGTCGCGCGAGCAGTACTTC	CASSPRDRSREQYF
TRBV4-2	TRBJ2-1	-	18	-	TGTGCCAGCAGCCAAGAGGCGGGTCGCGGGATAAGGTACAATGAGCAGTTCTTC	CASSQEAGRGIRYNEQFF
TRBV3-1/TRBV3-2	TRBJ2-7	-	17	TRBD2	TGTGCCAGCAGCCAAGAACTAGCGGGAGTAGGCCCCTACGAGCAGTACTTC	CASSQELAGVGPYEQYF
TRBV6-5	TRBJ2-1	-	15	TRBD1	TGTGCCAGCAGTTCCTCAGGGGGCTGGAACAATGAGCAGTTCTTC	CASSSSGGWNNEQFF
TRBV5-1	TRBJ2-5	-	15	TRBD2	TGCGCCAGCAGCTTGGTGACTAGCGGGCAAGAGACCCAGTACTTC	CASSLVTSGQETQYF
TRBV11-1	TRBJ1-2	-	14	-	TGTGCCAGCAGCCGCAGGGGCTTGGACTATGGCTACACCTTC	CASSRRGLDYGYTF
TRBV28	TRBJ1-1	-	14	-	TGTGCCAGCAGTGCCGGGGGGAAACATCGTGAAGCTTTCTTT	CASSAGGKHREAFF
TRBV5-1	TRBJ1-2	-	14	TRBD1	TGCGCCAGCAGCCCAGGACAGGGAGGATATGGCTACACCTTC	CASSPGQGGYGYTF
TRBV7-2	TRBJ2-1	-	18	TRBD2	TGTGCCAGCAGCTTTCCTAGCGGGAGGGCCGTCTCCTACAATGAGCAGTTCTTC	CASSFPSGRAVSYNEQFF
TRBV5-6	TRBJ2-7	-	14	TRBD1	TGTGCCAGCAGCTTCCCGGGACAGAGGAACGAGCAGTACTTC	CASSFPGQRNEQYF
TRBV2	TRBJ2-1	-	13	TRBD2	TGTGCCACAGGACTAGCGGTGGGAAATGAGCAGTTCTTC	CATGLAVGNEQFF
TRBV5-1	TRBJ2-1	-	15	TRBD2	TGCGCCAGCAGCTTCGAGGCTAGCGGGTACAATGAGCAGTTCTTC	CASSFEASGYNEQFF
TRBV7-8	TRBJ2-1	-	15	TRBD2	TGTGCCAGCAGCGCAACTAGCGGAGCCGGCAATGAGCAGTTCTTC	CASSATSGAGNEQFF
TRBV5-1	TRBJ1-1	once	14	-	TGCGCCAGCAGCTTGTTATCGGCGGGCACTGAAGCTTTCTTT	CASSLLSAGTEAFF
TRBV2	TRBJ2-5	-	16	-	TGTGCCAGCTCTCAAACTAGCTCCCTTATCCAAGAGACCCAGTACTTC	CASSQTSSLIQETQYF
TRBV7-3	TRBJ1-1	-	16	-	TGTGCCAGCAGCTTAGTTAGGGCAGGGGAGGGCACTGAAGCTTTCTTT	CASSLVRAGEGTEAFF
TRBV25-1	TRBJ2-3	-	15	TRBD2	TGTGCCAGCAGTGATGTGCGGGAGATCGGAGATACGCAGTATTTT	CASSDVREIGDTQYF
TRBV7-9	TRBJ2-7	few	14	TRBD1	TGTGCCAGCAGCTTACAGCAGGGGGCTTTCGAGCAGTACTTC	CASSLQQGAFEQYF
TRBV18	TRBJ2-1	-	13	-	TGTGCCAGCTCACCACAATCAGGGAATGAGCAGTTCTTC	CASSPQSGNEQFF
TRBV2	TRBJ1-3	once	14	-	TGTGCCAGCAGGACGGGTCGCTCTGGAAACACCATATATTTT	CASRTGRSGNTIYF
TRBV7-8	TRBJ2-7	-	15	TRBD1	TGTGCCAGCAGGTCATTCCGGGACAGGGGGTACGAGCAGTACTTC	CASRSFRDRGYEQYF
TRBV3-1/TRBV3-2	TRBJ2-7	-	16	TRBD2	TGTGCCAGCAGCCAAGGGCTAGCGGGGATATCCTACGAGCAGTACTTC	CASSQGLAGISYEQYF
TRBV7-3	TRBJ1-6	-	15	TRBD1	TGTGCCAGCAGTGAAACCGGGACAGGGAATTCACCCCTCCACTTT	CASSETGTGNSPLHF
TRBV28	TRBJ2-6	-	17	-	TGTGCCAGCAGTCCCCAGGCCCCCCTCTCTGGGGCCAACGTCCTGACTTTC	CASSPQAPLSGANVLTF
TRBV28	TRBJ2-3	-	15	-	TGTGCCAGCAGTTTATCCCAGGGGCTGGGAGATACGCAGTATTTT	CASSLSQGLGDTQYF
TRBV13	TRBJ2-1	-	17	-	TGTGCCAGCAGCTTAAGCGGGTCCTACGTCTCCTACAATGAGCAGTTCTTC	CASSLSGSYVSYNEQFF
TRBV5-4	TRBJ2-7	-	14	-	TGTGCCAGCAGCCCGGGGGTAGGAAACTACGAGCAGTACTTC	CASSPGVGNYEQYF